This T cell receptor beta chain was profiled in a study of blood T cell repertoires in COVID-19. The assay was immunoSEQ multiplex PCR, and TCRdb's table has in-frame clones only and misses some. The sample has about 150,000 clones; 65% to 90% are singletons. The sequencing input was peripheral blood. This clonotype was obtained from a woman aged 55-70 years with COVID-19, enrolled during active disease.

The CDR3 nucleotides are TGCGCCAGCAGCAGGGAGGGCACTGAAGCTTTCTTT. Protein: CASSREGTEAFF. V is TRBV5-1 and J is TRBJ1-1; D gene uncertain. The germline gives CDR1 SGHRS, CDR2 YFSETQ. Trimming removed 4 bases at V and 4 bases at J, with 8 bases between. This CDR3 spans 12 amino acids.